The 14 T cell receptor beta chains given below trace back to one sample, sequenced in a study of PD-1 blockade in classical Hodgkin lymphoma. All the patients suffered relapse after autologous stem cell transplantation, and brentuximab vedotin exposure differed. Libraries were prepared by immunoSEQ multiplex PCR; TCRdb keeps only in-frame clonotypes and omits some of them. The sample lists about 99,000 clones, about four fifths occurring once. This specimen consisted of peripheral blood mononuclear cells (PBMCs), obtained before the second cycle of nivolumab. The receptors come from a human donor with classical Hodgkin lymphoma.

The V and J genes are TRBV5-1 and TRBJ2-5, with D perhaps assigned TRBD1 or TRBD2 (5 bases each). The CDR3 sequence is 14 residues long. Trimming removed 2 bases at V and 7 bases at J, with 15 bases between. Germline V gives CDR1 SGHRS, CDR2 YFSETQ. In DNA form, the CDR3 reads TGCGCCAGCAGCTTTACCGGGACGTCGGGGACCCAGTACTTC. Amino acids: CASSFTGTSGTQYF.

The J gene is TRBJ2-2, the V gene TRBV7-9, with TRBD1 as a possible D gene (5 bases). Germline CDR1 reads SEHNR; CDR2 reads FQNEAQ (reference sequence). Trimming took off 4 bases at V and 0 bases at J, with 12 bases between the two ends. This CDR3 comprises 16 residues. The CDR3 DNA reads as TGTGCCAGCAGCTCCACGACAGTCCCGAACACCGGGGAGCTGTTTTTT. Its protein is CASSSTTVPNTGELFF.

The gene calls are TRBV13 and TRBJ2-1; D assignment may be TRBD1 or TRBD2 (5 bases each). This CDR3 contains 18 residues. Deletions cut 5 bases from V and 5 bases from J, with 25 bases between. From germline, CDR1 is PRHDT and CDR2 FYEKMQ (reference sequence). CDR3 sequence reads: CASSGVPGPQISNNEQFF. The CDR3 nucleotides read TGTGCCAGCAGCGGAGTCCCGGGGCCCCAGATTTCGAACAATGAGCAGTTCTTC.

The V and J genes are TRBV5-6 and TRBJ2-5, with D possibly matching TRBD2 (5 bases). This CDR3 region has 14 residues. Trimming took off 2 bases at V and 4 bases at J, with 12 bases between the two ends. Germline V gives CDR1 SGHDT, CDR2 YYEEEE. The CDR3 spells CASSLGTRVETQYF. CDR3 coding DNA: TGTGCCAGCAGCTTAGGTACGAGGGTAGAGACCCAGTACTTC.

The chain uses TRBV19 and TRBJ2-1, with D unclear. The CDR3 contains 14 residues. V lost 0 bases, J lost 4 bases, and 7 bases lay in between. Germline CDR1 reads LNHDA; CDR2 reads SQIVND (reference sequence). The CDR3 loop is CASSIDPVYNEQFF. CDR3 coding DNA: TGTGCCAGTAGTATAGATCCGGTGTACAATGAGCAGTTCTTC.

V gene TRBV7-2 combines with J gene TRBJ2-2; no reliable D call. This CDR3 is 14 amino acids long. Germline V CDR1 and CDR2: SGHTA, FQGNSA. The V gene lost 3 bases and the J gene lost 3 bases, with 8 bases spanning the gap. CDR3 sequence reads: CASSLNTYTGELFF. The CDR3 DNA reads TGTGCCAGCAGCTTGAACACCTACACCGGGGAGCTGTTTTTT.

The chain recombines TRBV5-1 with TRBJ2-7; 11 bases map to TRBD2. This CDR3 comprises 17 residues. Germline loops: CDR1 SGHRS, CDR2 YFSETQ. Trimming cost V 6 bases and J 5 bases; bases outside gene matches: 16. The CDR3 here is CASTQAASGRSSDEQYF. In DNA, the CDR3 is TGCGCCAGCACCCAGGCGGCTAGCGGGAGGTCGAGTGACGAGCAGTACTTC.

This rearrangement joins TRBV5-5 to TRBJ2-7; no clear D. Trimming took 4 bases from V and 0 from J, leaving 8 bases between them. The CDR3 has 13 amino acids. Germline V gene sequence: CDR1 SGHKS, CDR2 YYEKEE (reference sequence). In DNA form, the CDR3 reads TGTGCCAGCAGCCGGCCCGGCTCCTACGAGCAGTACTTC. This translates into CASSRPGSYEQYF.

The rearrangement uses TRBV5-5 and TRBJ1-2, with 8 bases lining up with TRBD1. This CDR3 is built from 13 residues. V dropped 2 bases and J dropped 11; count of bases not matched to a gene: 8. Germline CDR1 is SGHKS and CDR2 is YYEKEE (reference sequence). CDR3 residues: CASSLGTGESYTF. The CDR3 nucleotides read TGTGCCAGCAGCTTAGGGACAGGAGAGTCATACACCTTC.

The chain carries TRBV5-1 and TRBJ1-5; TRBD1 matches 7 bases. V lost 4 bases, J lost 8 bases, and 6 bases stayed unmatched. This CDR3 region has 13 residues. Germline assignment: CDR1 SGHRS and CDR2 YFSETQ. The CDR3: CASSPTGLEPQHF. The DNA for the CDR3 is TGCGCCAGCAGCCCGACAGGGTTGGAGCCCCAGCATTTT.

As to this clone: A junction boundary mismatches the germline segment, possibly from a read error. V and J are TRBV2 and TRBJ1-5, with D tentatively TRBD1 (5 bases). The germline gives CDR1 SNHLY, CDR2 FYNNEI. The CDR3 is made up of 14 amino acids. CDR3 sequence: CASSEVSGHQPQHF. The DNA of the CDR3 is TGTGCCAGCAGTGAAGTCTCAGGGCATCAACCCCAGCATTTT.

This sequence joins TRBV2 and TRBJ2-7; D gene unclear. The germline V gene has CDR1 SNHLY and CDR2 FYNNEI. V gave up 8 bases and J gave up 5 bases, with 19 bases separating them. The CDR3 contains 14 residues. The CDR3 is CASVASPARNEQYF. CDR3 DNA: TGTGCCAGCGTTGCGTCCCCCGCCCGAAACGAGCAGTACTTC.

The chain recombines TRBV19 with TRBJ2-2, with D perhaps TRBD2 (7 bases). Looked up from germline, CDR1 is LNHDA and CDR2 is SQIVND (reference sequence). V gave up 4 bases and J gave up 4 bases, with 16 bases separating them. The CDR3 sequence is 16 residues long. CDR3 region: CASSTPGGSGTGELFF. For the CDR3, the DNA is TGTGCCAGTAGTACCCCGGGGGGCTCAGGCACCGGGGAGCTGTTTTTT.

This rearrangement joins TRBV11-1 to TRBJ2-1, with TRBD2 matching 11 bases. The V gene's germline CDR1 is SGHAT and CDR2 FQDESV (reference sequence). The V and J ends lost 2 bases and 8 bases, in that order; junction bases with no gene match: 5. CDR3 length equals 15 residues. The chain's CDR3 is CASSLKLAGAHEQFF. DNA for the CDR3: TGTGCCAGCAGCTTAAAACTAGCGGGAGCTCATGAGCAGTTCTTC.